Below are 27 T cell receptor beta chains sequenced from a single sample in a study of response to subunit inactivated influenza vaccine. TCRdb called the RT-PCR reads again in MiXCR, with one record for every CDR3 protein. The data contain more than 450,000 distinct CDR3 sequences, about 8% of them singletons. The input for sequencing was PBMCs from blood, taken around 25 months after vaccination. The receptor source for this set is a man aged 50-75 years who received an inactivated influenza vaccine.

This clonotype turned up a few times. This rearrangement joins TRBV10-3 to TRBJ2-3; D remains ambiguous. This CDR3 region has 12 residues. Germline V CDR1 and CDR2: ENHRY, SYGVKD. Trimming removed 8 bases at V and 4 bases at J, with 10 bases between. The CDR3 here is CAIGPSPDTQYF. The CDR3 region has the DNA TGTGCCATCGGTCCCAGTCCAGATACGCAGTATTTT.

This clonotype was detected only a few times. The chain has TRBV28 and TRBJ2-7; TRBD1 is a possible D gene (6 bases). The CDR3 extends over 14 amino acids. Germline V lookup: CDR1 MDHEN, CDR2 SYDVKM. V lost 7 bases, J lost 0 bases, and 13 bases lay in between. The CDR3 region has the DNA TGTGCCAGCAACTTAGGGGACAACTCCTACGAGCAGTACTTC. Translated: CASNLGDNSYEQYF.

This clonotype showed up just a few times. J is TRBJ2-5 and V is TRBV10-3; perhaps TRBD2 as D (5 bases). This CDR3 comprises 14 residues. Trimming stripped 3 bases from V and 1 base from J, with 9 bases between. Germline CDR1 reads ENHRY; CDR2 reads SYGVKD. In nucleotides, the CDR3 is TGTGCCATCAGTGACCCGGGGTTCCAAGAGACCCAGTACTTC. It translates to CAISDPGFQETQYF.

The chain combines TRBV4-3 with TRBJ1-1; 8 bases agree with TRBD1. The length of the CDR3 is 13 residues. The V gene end was trimmed by 2 bases and the J gene end by 11 bases; junction bases not matched to a gene: 7. Germline loops: CDR1 LGHNA, CDR2 YSLEER. The chain's CDR3 is CASSQYVGQAAFF. The CDR3 DNA follows: TGCGCCAGCAGCCAATATGTGGGACAGGCGGCTTTCTTT.

Ten or more counts support this clonotype. The chain recombines TRBV29-1 with TRBJ1-2, with D possibly matching TRBD1 (5 bases). Germline loops: CDR1 SQVTM, CDR2 ANQGSEA. The ends were cut back, 4 bases at V and 4 bases at J, with 13 bases in the middle. The CDR3 loop spans 13 amino acids. The CDR3 reads CSVGMGRSYGYTF. CDR3 coding DNA: TGCAGCGTTGGGATGGGGCGAAGCTATGGCTACACCTTC.

This clonotype has ten or more counts. V usage is TRBV27 and J usage is TRBJ1-2, with TRBD1 as a possible D gene (6 bases). The CDR3 has 14 amino acids. Germline CDR1 MNHEY, CDR2 SMNVEV (reference sequence). V was trimmed by 6 bases and J by 3 bases, leaving 14 bases between them. CDR3 residues: CASRRGAGDYGYTF. DNA of the CDR3: TGTGCCAGCAGGAGGGGGGCCGGGGACTATGGCTACACCTTC.

Notes on this clonotype: This may arise from a read error, as a much more abundant clone is one base away. Here the CDR3 DNA reads TGTGCCGGCAGTTTTCCGGGACAGGGGGTAGAGACCCAGTACTTC. It specifies CAGSFPGQGVETQYF. The chain carries TRBV12-3 or TRBV12-4 and TRBJ2-5; 11 nucleotides align to TRBD1. This CDR3 has 15 residues.

This rearrangement joins TRBV14 to TRBJ1-3; D gene unclear. CDR1 is SGHDN and CDR2 is FVKESK in the germline V gene. V was shortened by 4 bases and J by 4 bases, with 8 bases between the two germline ends. CDR3 length equals 13 residues. Written as DNA, the CDR3 is TGTGCCAGCAGCCGGCTCGCGGGAAACACCATATATTTT. It is translated as CASSRLAGNTIYF.

This clonotype came up many times. This chain connects TRBV6-5 to TRBJ2-3; maybe TRBD1 (7 bases). Germline-derived CDR1 and CDR2 are MNHEY and SVGAGI. The CDR3 is 17 amino acids. V was clipped by 4 bases and J by 3 bases, with 20 bases between them. CDR3 coding DNA: TGTGCCAGCAGTTTCATGATTCCAGGGGGGCGAACAGATACGCAGTATTTT. This translates into CASSFMIPGGRTDTQYF.

The V call is TRBV5-6, the J call TRBJ1-1; D call uncertain. There are 14 residues in the CDR3. Germline V CDR1 and CDR2: SGHDT, YYEEEE. V lost 5 bases and J lost 0, with 11 bases in between. The CDR3: CASRWSGLNTEAFF. The CDR3 DNA reads as TGTGCCAGCAGGTGGTCCGGGCTGAACACTGAAGCTTTCTTT. Filled out from reference TRBV5-6 and TRBJ1-1, the complete variable domain reads DAGVTQSPTHLIKTRGQQVTLRCSPKSGHDTVSWYQQALGQGPQFIFQYYEEEERQRGNFPDRFSGHQFPNYSSELNVNALLLGDSALYLCASRWSGLNTEAFFGQGTRLTVV.

The chain is built from TRBV6-2 or TRBV6-3 and TRBJ1-5; a possible D gene is TRBD1 (6 bases). The CDR3 covers 15 residues. The germline V gene has CDR1 MNHEY and CDR2 SVGEGT. The ends were cut back, 0 bases at V and 7 bases at J, with 13 bases in the middle. In DNA, the CDR3 is TGTGCCAGCAGTTACTCAGTACGGGGGCACCAGCCCCAGCATTTT. This sequence encodes CASSYSVRGHQPQHF.

This clonotype was observed a few times. The rearrangement joins TRBV20-1 to TRBJ2-1; 15 bases agree with TRBD2. The CDR3 is 18 amino acids. The germline V gene encodes CDR1 DFQATT and CDR2 SNEGSKA (reference sequence). V gave up 4 bases and J gave up 10 bases; unmatched junction bases: 17. DNA of the CDR3: TGCAGTGCTACCTACAGGGGAAAGGGACTAGCGGGAGGAGGGGAGCAGTTCTTC. This codes for CSATYRGKGLAGGGEQFF.

Only a few counts were recorded for this clonotype. This sequence joins TRBV3-1 and TRBJ2-2; TRBD1 matches at 7 bases. The CDR3 is 16 amino acids. Trimming at V came to 4 bases and at J to 2 bases, leaving 7 bases not matched to a gene. Per germline, CDR1 LGHDT and CDR2 YNNKEL (reference sequence). The CDR3 reads CASSRMDRRNTGELFF. CDR3 DNA sequence: TGTGCCAGCAGCCGAATGGACAGGAGAAACACCGGGGAGCTGTTTTTT.

The chain has TRBV12-3 or TRBV12-4 and TRBJ2-7, with 10 bases matching TRBD1. The CDR3 covers 15 residues. After removal of 6 bases from V and 4 bases from J, the junction contained 9 bases not matched to a gene. This chain's CDR3 is CASREGTGVYYEQYF. CDR3 nucleotide sequence: TGTGCCAGCAGGGAAGGGACAGGGGTTTATTACGAGCAGTACTTC.

The sample holds one count of this clonotype. V usage is TRBV2 and J usage is TRBJ1-5; D is uncertain. This CDR3 spans 14 amino acids. Germline values: CDR1 SNHLY, CDR2 FYNNEI. The germline V and J ends were trimmed by 3 bases and 4 bases, with 10 bases remaining between them. CDR3 sequence: CASSDSYKNQPQHF. For the CDR3, the DNA is TGTGCCAGCAGTGACAGCTACAAAAATCAGCCCCAGCATTTT. Full variable domain (rest looked up from reference TRBV2 and TRBJ1-5): EPEVTQTPSHQVTQMGQEVILRCVPISNHLYFYWYRQILGQKVEFLVSFYNNEISEKSEIFDDQFSVERPDGSNFTLKIRSTKLEDSAMYFCASSDSYKNQPQHFGDGTRLSIL.

This clonotype was counted between two and nine times. This chain joins TRBV29-1 and TRBJ2-1; TRBD1 or TRBD2 may be the D gene (6 bases each). Germline-derived CDR1 and CDR2 are SQVTM and ANQGSEA. V was clipped by 8 bases and J by 5 bases, with 16 bases between them. The CDR3 has 13 amino acids. The CDR3 nucleotides are TGCAGCCTAAGGGGGGAGCGACACAATGAGCAGTTCTTC. This encodes CSLRGERHNEQFF.

This clonotype appeared many times. The CDR3 spells CAISDGGGNQPQHF. The DNA for the CDR3 is TGTGCCATCAGTGACGGAGGTGGCAATCAGCCCCAGCATTTT. The chain uses TRBV10-3 and TRBJ1-5; D gene ambiguous. V was pared by 3 bases and J by 2 bases, with 8 bases between. Germline V gives CDR1 ENHRY, CDR2 SYGVKD. The CDR3 has 14 amino acids.

This clonotype showed up just a few times. The rearrangement links TRBV20-1 to TRBJ2-1; maybe TRBD2 (6 bases). Germline CDR1 DFQATT, CDR2 SNEGSKA (reference sequence). This CDR3 is built from 14 residues. Trimming shortened V by 0 bases and J by 6 bases, and 12 bases separated the two germline ends. The CDR3 bases are TGCAGTGCTAGAGAACCGGGACTTCTCAATGAGCAGTTCTTC. Its translation: CSAREPGLLNEQFF.

This clonotype was counted at least ten times. The chain couples TRBV29-1 to TRBJ2-5; 10 nucleotides align to TRBD2. Germline V gene sequence: CDR1 SQVTM, CDR2 ANQGSEA. The CDR3 extends over 16 amino acids. The trim removed 4 bases at V and 4 bases at J, leaving 12 bases unmatched. CDR3 sequence (DNA): TGCAGCGTTGCCTACCGCCGGAGCGGGGGGGGAGAGACCCAGTACTTC. It translates to CSVAYRRSGGGETQYF. The complete variable domain, with remaining parts taken from reference TRBV29-1 and TRBJ2-5, reads SAVISQKPSRDICQRGTSLTIQCQVDSQVTMMFWYRQQPGQSLTLIATANQGSEATYESGFVIDKFPISRPNLTFSTLTVSNMSPEDSSIYLCSVAYRRSGGGETQYFGPGTRLLVL.

This clonotype came up many times. The V and J genes are TRBV10-3 and TRBJ2-1, with 13 bases matching TRBD2. The J segment lost 11 bases and the V segment lost 6 bases, leaving 13 bases of the junction unmatched. The CDR3 length is 16 residues. Germline assignment: CDR1 ENHRY and CDR2 SYGVKD. The CDR3: CAISLQGTSGTVQQFF. The CDR3 DNA reads TGTGCCATCAGCCTCCAGGGGACTAGCGGGACTGTCCAGCAGTTCTTC.

This clonotype was seen a few times. The gene calls are TRBV12-3 or TRBV12-4 and TRBJ2-4; the D gene is possibly TRBD1 (6 bases). This CDR3 spans 16 amino acids. V was trimmed by 3 bases and J by 0 bases, leaving 12 bases between them. The CDR3 here is CASSFRGHKAKNIQYF. In DNA form, the CDR3 reads TGTGCCAGCAGTTTTAGGGGACACAAAGCCAAAAACATTCAGTACTTC.

This clonotype was seen many times. This sequence joins TRBV7-8 and TRBJ1-2, with a weak D call TRBD1 (6 bases). The germline gives CDR1 SGHVS, CDR2 FQNEAQ. The V and J ends lost 1 base and 5 bases respectively, with 11 bases between them. This CDR3 has 14 amino acids. The CDR3 region is CASSLVLQGYGYTF. The CDR3 DNA sequence: TGTGCCAGCAGCTTAGTGCTACAGGGTTATGGCTACACCTTC.

This clonotype was seen a handful of times. This chain connects TRBV12-3 or TRBV12-4 to TRBJ1-1; no reliable D call. The CDR3 is 16 residues long. V was trimmed by 3 bases and J by 0 bases, leaving 14 bases between them. The CDR3 reads CASSFLPLGMNTEAFF. CDR3 nucleotide sequence: TGTGCCAGCAGTTTCCTTCCTCTCGGCATGAACACTGAAGCTTTCTTT.

The V and J genes are TRBV20-1 and TRBJ2-7; 8 bases are shared with TRBD1. This CDR3 contains 13 residues. Looked up from germline, CDR1 is DFQATT and CDR2 is SNEGSKA (reference sequence). The V segment lost 4 bases and the J segment 3 bases; nucleotides outside the gene matches: 5. Here the CDR3 DNA reads TGCAGTGCTAAGGACAGGGAAAACTACGAGCAGTACTTC. Its translation is CSAKDRENYEQYF.

A remark on this clonotype: Without the conserved terminal phenylalanine or tryptophan, this CDR3 likely stems from a read error. V gene TRBV6-1 combines with J gene TRBJ1-5, with D perhaps TRBD1 (5 bases). Germline CDR1 reads MNHNS; CDR2 reads SASEGT. The CDR3 contains 16 residues. With 7 bases removed from V and 6 bases from J, the gap between germline ends came to 22 bases. The CDR3 reads CASTRGQGGMGQPQHL. The CDR3 DNA reads TGTGCCAGCACCCGGGGTCAGGGTGGAATGGGTCAGCCCCAGCATCTT.

This clonotype was seen ten or more times. The chain carries TRBV28 and TRBJ2-7; 8 bases agree with TRBD1. V shed 4 bases and J 1 base; nucleotides not matched to a gene: 9. CDR3 length: 16 residues. Looked up from germline, CDR1 is MDHEN and CDR2 is SYDVKM. The CDR3 region has the DNA TGTGCCAGCAGTTCTGGGAACAGGGGGAGATCCTACGAGCAGTACTTC. Translated, it gives CASSSGNRGRSYEQYF.

The sample holds many counts of this clonotype. The V call is TRBV28, the J call TRBJ1-1; no clear D. CDR3 size: 16 residues. V was cut by 7 bases and J by 3 bases, with 21 bases left in between. Germline lookup yields CDR1 MDHEN and CDR2 SYDVKM. The CDR3 protein is CASKLTGRRWDTEAFF. Written as DNA, the CDR3 is TGTGCCAGCAAACTAACGGGCCGCCGTTGGGACACTGAAGCTTTCTTT.